The rows below give T cell receptor beta chains drawn from one sample of a study of CXCR3-negative and CXCR3-positive naive CD8 T cells. TCRdb re-called the 5' RACE reads, yielding one record per CDR3 amino acid sequence without DNA. This table lists some 6,000 distinct CDR3 sequences. Sequenced: naive CXCR3- CD8+ T cells from blood. These receptors were taken from a human donor in good health. Some clones in this sample may be carry-over from other donors' samples. CDR3s include the opening cysteine and the closing phenylalanine or tryptophan. The order of the fields is clone size, V gene, J gene, CDR3 protein. Size tells how often a clone was seen (once, few, many) or the class of an expanded clone, and some rows leave it out.

>medium-sized|TRBV9|TRBJ1-1
CASSPGGILNTEAFF
>medium-sized|TRBV24-1|TRBJ2-1
CATSDVFNEQFF
>medium-sized|TRBV25-1|TRBJ2-7
CASSVGDRREQYF
>medium-sized|TRBV20-1|TRBJ2-1
CSASKFPAFSYNEQFF
>.|TRBV19|TRBJ1-1
CASSITSTGLNTEAFF
>medium-sized|TRBV18|TRBJ2-2
CASSPSAGPNTGELFF
>.|TRBV3-1|TRBJ2-1
CASSPETSSNEQFF
>medium-sized|TRBV28|TRBJ2-7
CASSLGQGGNLDEQYF
>medium-sized|TRBV7-9|TRBJ1-2
CASSFNQPFTF
>.|TRBV25-1|TRBJ1-2
CASSEGNSLHYGYTF
>medium-sized|TRBV6-5|TRBJ1-5
CASRPGNNQPQHF
>.|TRBV29-1|TRBJ2-1
CSAPTGGAYNEQFF
>.|TRBV2|TRBJ2-1
CASSEIFSGRAGNEQFF
>.|TRBV27|TRBJ2-5
CAIGPGETQYF
>medium-sized|TRBV14|TRBJ1-3
CASSQEAREYSGNTIYF
>medium-sized|TRBV29-1|TRBJ2-1
CSVEKSSGDAFYNEQFF
>medium-sized|TRBV29-1|TRBJ2-7
CSANLPRQGYKQYF
>.|TRBV15|TRBJ2-7
CATSRDFAGLEEQYF
>.|TRBV29-1|TRBJ2-7
CSVELAGALEQYF
>medium-sized|TRBV6-5|TRBJ2-2
CASSPTGTSGSNTGELFF
>.|TRBV28|TRBJ1-5
CASTSTDQPQHF
>medium-sized|TRBV4-1|TRBJ2-7
CASSPSASDDGSYEQYF
>.|TRBV4-2|TRBJ2-7
CASSRGLAGGYEQYF
>.|TRBV7-9|TRBJ1-3
CASSPRDSRGNTIYF
>.|TRBV7-9|TRBJ2-7
CASSWPADPSYEQYF
>.|TRBV29-1|TRBJ2-1
CSVEAKRPNEQFF
>medium-sized|TRBV5-1|TRBJ1-1
CASSSPPGFTGGTEAFF
>.|TRBV25-1|TRBJ2-1
CASTVSGGYNEQFF
>.|TRBV19|TRBJ1-1
CASRTLRAEAFF
>medium-sized|TRBV4-2|TRBJ2-3
CASSQARDTQYF
>.|TRBV6-2/TRBV6-3|TRBJ2-7
CASSYPGTSAYEQYF